Each of the 18 T cell receptor beta chains below was sequenced from the same sample in a study of blood T cells in healthy people across ages. The use of a sample-barcoded 5' primer and a J-beta primer mix characterized a second PCR of roughly 6 to 11 cycles. From the 5' RACE reads, TCRdb called clonotypes with MiXCR, one entry per CDR3 protein. The sample consists of 1.5 million to 2 million distinct CDR3 sequences, around half of them appearing once. Sequencing was performed on blood. The receptor set was obtained from a woman aged 40 to 50 in good health.

This chain connects TRBV7-9 to TRBJ2-1; D may be TRBD2 (5 bases). Looked up from germline, CDR1 is SEHNR and CDR2 is FQNEAQ (reference sequence). The CDR3 is 14 residues long. Trimming pared 5 bases from V and 3 bases from J, leaving 11 bases between. This chain's CDR3 is CASSPVGVYNEQFF. The CDR3, as DNA: TGTGCCAGCAGCCCCGTGGGAGTCTACAATGAGCAGTTCTTC.

This clonotype was found a few times. The chain carries TRBV6-2 or TRBV6-3 and TRBJ2-4; tentatively, D is TRBD2 (5 bases). CDR1 is MNHEY, CDR2 SVGEGT, per germline. CDR3 length: 14 residues. V lost 4 bases and J 2 bases, leaving 9 bases between the germline ends. The CDR3 nucleotides are TGTGCCAGCAGTTTGGCGGGCTCCAAAAACATTCAGTACTTC. This sequence encodes CASSLAGSKNIQYF.

This clonotype was picked up a small number of times. V is TRBV7-2 and J is TRBJ1-4, with 9 nucleotides matching TRBD1. Germline trimming cut 1 base from V and 4 bases from J; bases unmatched to any gene: 7. Per germline, CDR1 SGHTA and CDR2 FQGNSA. The CDR3 totals 17 residues. This CDR3 reads CASSLGDRALLNEKLFF. In nucleotides, the CDR3 is TGTGCCAGCAGCTTAGGGGACAGGGCTCTCCTTAATGAAAAACTGTTTTTT.

The V and J genes are TRBV28 and TRBJ2-7; 11 bases line up with TRBD2. CDR3 length equals 16 residues. After removal of 3 bases from V and 7 bases from J, the junction contained 11 bases not matched to a gene. Germline CDR1 is MDHEN and CDR2 is SYDVKM. The CDR3 bases are TGTGCCAGCAGTTTTCAGACTAGCGGGGATTACAATGAGCAGTACTTC. This codes for CASSFQTSGDYNEQYF.

The chain is built from TRBV11-2 and TRBJ1-5; a weak D match, TRBD1 (6 bases). The CDR3 has 15 residues. Trimming removed 0 bases from V and 6 bases from J, with 12 bases in between. Germline V gives CDR1 SGHAT, CDR2 FQNNGV. This CDR3 is CASSLEGRGFQPQHF. The CDR3 bases are TGTGCCAGCAGCTTAGAGGGCAGGGGATTTCAGCCCCAGCATTTT.

Here the CDR3 DNA reads TGTGCCAGCAGCTGGACTAGCGGCAATGAGCAGTTCTTC. Its protein product is CASSWTSGNEQFF. This sequence joins TRBV7-9 and TRBJ2-1; 10 bases align to TRBD2. CDR3 length equals 13 residues. J was trimmed by 6 bases and V by 4 bases; bases with no gene match: 0. The V gene's germline CDR1 is SEHNR and CDR2 FQNEAQ (reference sequence).

The rearrangement links TRBV10-3 to TRBJ2-3; 7 nucleotides agree with TRBD2. CDR1 is ENHRY, CDR2 SYGVKD, per germline. V was pared by 4 bases and J by 2 bases, with 15 bases of the junction left unmatched. The CDR3 loop spans 18 amino acids. The CDR3 loop reads CAISGSQIGGGLTDTQYF. CDR3 sequence (DNA): TGTGCCATCAGTGGGTCGCAAATTGGCGGGGGACTCACAGATACGCAGTATTTT.

The chain joins TRBV7-2 to TRBJ1-2; TRBD1 matches at 9 bases. J was trimmed by 9 bases and V by 4 bases; bases with no gene match: 12. CDR3 size: 15 residues. Germline assignment: CDR1 SGHTA and CDR2 FQGNSA. CDR3 bases: TGTGCCAGCAGCTCAACTCTGGGACAGGGAGGAAGCTACACCTTC. It codes for CASSSTLGQGGSYTF. The full variable domain, completed using reference TRBV7-2 and TRBJ1-2, is GAGVSQSPSNKVTEKGKDVELRCDPISGHTALYWYRQSLGQGLEFLIYFQGNSAPDKSGLPSDRFSAERTGGSVSTLTIQRTQQEDSAVYLCASSSTLGQGGSYTFGSGTRLTVV.

V gene TRBV20-1 combines with J gene TRBJ1-2, with 9 bases fitting TRBD1. The trim removed 4 bases at V and 7 bases at J, leaving 7 bases unmatched. CDR1 is DFQATT and CDR2 is SNEGSKA in the germline V gene (reference sequence). The CDR3 consists of 13 residues. The DNA for the CDR3 is TGCAGTGCTACGGGACAGGGCTCTGGTGGCTACACCTTC. This codes for CSATGQGSGGYTF.

This sequence joins TRBV2 and TRBJ2-1; 7 positions agree with TRBD1. Germline trimming cut 0 bases from V and 6 bases from J; bases unmatched to any gene: 5. CDR1 is SNHLY and CDR2 is FYNNEI in the germline V gene. This CDR3 has 15 residues. The CDR3 DNA sequence: TGTGCCAGCAGTGAAGCCCAGACAGGGCCCAATGAGCAGTTCTTC. Its protein product is CASSEAQTGPNEQFF.

This chain connects TRBV7-2 to TRBJ2-2; 12 bases agree with TRBD2. With 5 bases clipped from V and 2 bases from J, the junction kept 15 bases outside the gene matches. Germline CDR1 SGHTA, CDR2 FQGNSA. The CDR3 length is 20 residues. The CDR3: CASSRIPTSGGHLNTGELFF. In DNA form, the CDR3 reads TGTGCCAGCAGCCGGATCCCGACTAGCGGGGGCCACCTTAACACCGGGGAGCTGTTTTTT.

A word on this clonotype: At one end, the junction sequence differs from germline, possibly due to a read error. The chain recombines TRBV7-2 with TRBJ2-5, with TRBD2 matching over 10 bases. The germline V gene encodes CDR1 SGHTA and CDR2 FQGNSA. CDR3 length: 19 residues. The CDR3 bases are TGTGGCAGCAGCTTAGCGCAGGCTAGCGGGGGCGGTTACCAAGAGACCCAGTACTTC. It codes for CGSSLAQASGGGYQETQYF.

The rearrangement uses TRBV2 and TRBJ2-5, with 10 bases that match TRBD2. The ends lost 2 bases at V and 4 bases at J; junction bases unmatched: 10. In germline, CDR1 is SNHLY, CDR2 FYNNEI. The length of the CDR3 is 17 residues. CDR3: CASSEPPSTSGRETQYF. The CDR3 DNA is TGTGCCAGCAGTGAACCCCCCTCGACTAGCGGGCGAGAGACCCAGTACTTC. The variable domain in full, completed from reference TRBV2 and TRBJ2-5, reads EPEVTQTPSHQVTQMGQEVILRCVPISNHLYFYWYRQILGQKVEFLVSFYNNEISEKSEIFDDQFSVERPDGSNFTLKIRSTKLEDSAMYFCASSEPPSTSGRETQYFGPGTRLLVL.

This rearrangement joins TRBV7-2 to TRBJ2-2; D might be TRBD1 (6 bases). Germline V lookup: CDR1 SGHTA, CDR2 FQGNSA. The CDR3 spans 18 residues. Trimming removed 5 bases at V and 4 bases at J, with 23 bases between. As DNA, the CDR3 is TGTGCCAGCAGCCGCTGGATGCAGACAGGATCGAGCACCGGGGAGCTGTTTTTT. Translation gives CASSRWMQTGSSTGELFF.

This clonotype was seen at least ten times. CDR3 sequence (DNA): TGCGCCAGCAGCCAAATGGGAGTTCGTCAAGAGACCCAGTACTTC. This sequence encodes CASSQMGVRQETQYF. This sequence joins TRBV4-1 and TRBJ2-5, with a weak D call TRBD2 (5 bases). The CDR3 length is 15 residues. Germline V gene lookup returns CDR1 MGHRA and CDR2 YSYEKL. Between the trimmed V and J ends, which lost 2 bases and 2 bases, there was a span of 12 bases.

This clonotype was recorded at least ten times. The chain is built from TRBV7-6 and TRBJ2-5, with D possibly matching TRBD2 (5 bases). V gave up 5 bases and J gave up 5 bases, with 21 bases separating them. Germline loops: CDR1 SGHVS, CDR2 FNYEAQ. The CDR3 covers 16 residues. The CDR3 loop reads CASSKTLGSGWETQYF. The CDR3 region has the DNA TGTGCCAGCAGCAAAACCTTGGGTTCGGGGTGGGAGACCCAGTACTTC.

V is TRBV6-1 and J is TRBJ1-2; 7 bases fit TRBD1. The ends lost 0 bases at V and 4 bases at J; junction bases unmatched: 8. The CDR3 has 16 residues. The germline V gene has CDR1 MNHNS and CDR2 SASEGT. DNA for the CDR3: TGTGCCAGCAGTGAAGCAGGGACAGCCCCGTTCTATGGCTACACCTTC. Translated, it gives CASSEAGTAPFYGYTF.

V usage is TRBV11-3 and J usage is TRBJ2-7, with a tentative D call TRBD1 (5 bases). The J call may be in error: the DNA end matches TRBJ2-5 better. The CDR3 loop spans 15 amino acids. Germline V gives CDR1 SGHNT, CDR2 YENEEA. CDR3 sequence: CASSLNRPCRETQYF. In nucleotides, the CDR3 is TGTGCCAGCAGCTTAAACAGGCCGTGCAGGGAGACCCAGTACTTC.